One sample yielded the 5 T cell receptor beta chains listed below, sequenced in a study of shared clonotypes between healthy human individuals. Repertoires were generated with immunoSEQ multiplex PCR, while TCRdb's copy carries only in-frame clones and drops some. Of about 1 million clones listed, around 76% are singletons. The sample taken for sequencing was memory CD4+ T cells sorted from blood. Stated subset: CD45RA-negative fraction. The source of these receptors is a man younger than 30 in good health.

As to this clone: This sample also contains other DNA sequences that code for the same CDR3. This sequence joins TRBV5-4 and TRBJ1-1; D is possibly TRBD1 (6 bases). The CDR3 contains 14 residues. V was shortened by 0 bases and J by 4 bases, with 10 bases between the two germline ends. The germline V gene has CDR1 SGHNT and CDR2 YYREEE (reference sequence). The CDR3, as DNA: TGTGCCAGCAGCTTGGAACAGGGAGGCACTGAAGCTTTCTTT. Translating it yields CASSLEQGGTEAFF.

The rearrangement joins TRBV5-4 to TRBJ1-1; 12 positions match TRBD1. The CDR3 spans 17 residues. Germline lookup yields CDR1 SGHNT and CDR2 YYREEE (reference sequence). Unmatched junction bases numbered 10, after V lost 4 bases and J lost 3 bases. In nucleotides, the CDR3 is TGTGCCAGCAGCCCCGGGGGACAGGGGGCAGGGGACACTGAAGCTTTCTTT. Residues: CASSPGGQGAGDTEAFF.

The count of this clone is one. The chain carries TRBV10-3 and TRBJ2-1; either TRBD1 or TRBD2 may supply D (5 bases each). V was clipped by 3 bases and J by 10 bases, with 16 bases between them. CDR1 ENHRY and CDR2 SYGVKD come from the germline V gene. The CDR3 sequence is 14 residues long. The CDR3 nucleotides read TGTGCCATCAGTGACGGGGCGGCACGGGGAGAGCAGTTCTTC. This gives the protein CAISDGAARGEQFF.

This chain links TRBV5-1 with TRBJ2-5; TRBD1 matches 10 bases. The CDR3 covers 17 residues. Germline values: CDR1 SGHRS, CDR2 YFSETQ. The V and J ends lost 4 bases and 2 bases, in that order; junction bases with no gene match: 11. Written as DNA, the CDR3 is TGCGCCAGCAGCAAGGACAGGGGGGTATTTACACAAGAGACCCAGTACTTC. Translation gives CASSKDRGVFTQETQYF.

This clone was seen more than once but under ten times. The chain links TRBV5-1 to TRBJ2-1; the match to TRBD2 covers 12 bases. This CDR3 region has 16 residues. J was trimmed by 7 bases and V by 3 bases; bases with no gene match: 8. The germline gives CDR1 SGHRS, CDR2 YFSETQ. CDR3: CASSSYLAGGMNEQFF. In DNA, the CDR3 is TGCGCCAGCAGCTCGTACCTAGCGGGAGGGATGAATGAGCAGTTCTTC.